The sequence of this TCR beta chain was determined in a study of T cell clones after liver transplantation. Study-wide background: Patients counted as tolerant after at least one year off all immunosuppression, enzymes not exceeding twice normal.

The CDR3 covers 13 residues. Germline values: CDR1 KGHSH, CDR2 LQKENI. The V end was cut by 9 bases, the J end by 4 bases, with 12 bases between. Assay: immunoSEQ multiplex PCR; the TCRdb copy retains only in-frame clones and omits some. The table includes tens of thousands of clones, around 92% detected once. The chain joins TRBV18 to TRBJ2-2; D not resolved. The TCR originated in a human patient who received a liver transplant. Certain T cells may be donor cells from the graft. Source: CD4+ T cells from blood, taken 25 months after liver transplant. The CDR3 coding sequence is TGTGCCAGTAACAATCTTGGCACCGGGGAGCTGTTTTTT. Protein: CASNNLGTGELFF. Full variable domain (outside the CDR3, taken from reference TRBV18 and TRBJ2-2): NAGVMQNPRHLVRRRGQEARLRCSPMKGHSHVYWYRQLPEEGLKFMVYLQKENIIDESGMPKERFSAEFPKEGPSILRIQQVVRGDSAAYFCASNNLGTGELFFGEGSRLTVL.